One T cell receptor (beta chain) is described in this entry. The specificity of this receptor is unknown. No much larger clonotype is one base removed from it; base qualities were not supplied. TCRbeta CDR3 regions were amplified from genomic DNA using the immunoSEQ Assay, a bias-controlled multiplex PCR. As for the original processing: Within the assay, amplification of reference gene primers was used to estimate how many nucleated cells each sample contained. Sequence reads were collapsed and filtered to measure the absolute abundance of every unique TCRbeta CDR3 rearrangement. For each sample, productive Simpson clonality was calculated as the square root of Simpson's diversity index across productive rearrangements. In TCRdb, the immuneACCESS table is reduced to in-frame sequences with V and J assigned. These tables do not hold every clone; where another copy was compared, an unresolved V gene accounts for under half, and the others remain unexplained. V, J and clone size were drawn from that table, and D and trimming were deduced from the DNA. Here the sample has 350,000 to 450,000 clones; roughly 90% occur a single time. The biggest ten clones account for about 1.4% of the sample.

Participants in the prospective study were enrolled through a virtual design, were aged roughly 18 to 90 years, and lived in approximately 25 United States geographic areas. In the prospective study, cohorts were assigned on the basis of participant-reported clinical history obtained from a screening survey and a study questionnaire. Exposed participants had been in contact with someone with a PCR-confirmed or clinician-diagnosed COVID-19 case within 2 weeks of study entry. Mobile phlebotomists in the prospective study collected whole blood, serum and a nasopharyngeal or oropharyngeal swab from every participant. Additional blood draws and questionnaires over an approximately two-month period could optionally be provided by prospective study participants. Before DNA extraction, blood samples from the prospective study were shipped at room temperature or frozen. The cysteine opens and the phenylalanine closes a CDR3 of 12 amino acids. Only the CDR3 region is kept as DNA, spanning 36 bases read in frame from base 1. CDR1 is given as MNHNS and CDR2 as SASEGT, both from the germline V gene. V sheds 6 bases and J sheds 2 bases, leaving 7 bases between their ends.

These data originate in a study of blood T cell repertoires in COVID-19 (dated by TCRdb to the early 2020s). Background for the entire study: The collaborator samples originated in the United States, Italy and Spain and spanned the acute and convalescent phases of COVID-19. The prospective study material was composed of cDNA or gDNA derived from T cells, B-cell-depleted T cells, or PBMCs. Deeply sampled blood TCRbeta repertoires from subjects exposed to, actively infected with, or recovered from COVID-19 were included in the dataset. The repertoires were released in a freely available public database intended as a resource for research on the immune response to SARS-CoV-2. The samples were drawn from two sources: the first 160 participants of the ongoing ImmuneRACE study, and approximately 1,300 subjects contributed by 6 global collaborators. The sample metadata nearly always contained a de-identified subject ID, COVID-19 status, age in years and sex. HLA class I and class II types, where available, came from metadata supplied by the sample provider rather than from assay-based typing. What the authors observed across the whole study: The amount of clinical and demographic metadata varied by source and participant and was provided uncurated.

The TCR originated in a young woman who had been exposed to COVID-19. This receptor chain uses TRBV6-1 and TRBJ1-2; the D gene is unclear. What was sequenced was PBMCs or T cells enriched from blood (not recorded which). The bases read TGTGCCAGCAGCTCTGTAAACTATGGCTACACCTTC. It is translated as CASSSVNYGYTF.